This TCR beta chain comes out of a study of CD8+ T cells in alopecia areata. Background on the study: Twice daily, treated patients received 5 to 10 mg of oral tofacitinib. The study gave tofacitinib for 6 to 18 months, then 6 months off drug. Study results and caveats: While patients received tofacitinib, many expanded lesional clones remained present in scalp and blood.

RNA extraction was followed by reverse transcription into cDNA, which acted as the sequencing template. Sequencing used immunoSEQ multiplex PCR; TCRdb keeps in-frame clones, though not all of them. Of 110,000 or so clones in the sample, 50% to 65% were seen once. This clone was seen a few times. The antigen is undetermined. Treatment given: oral pan-JAK inhibitor, 5-10 mg twice daily. The clonotype comes from a human donor with alopecia areata. The sample in question was CD4+ T cells sorted from blood, obtained at week 24, from a patient treated with tofacitinib.

The chain's CDR3 is CASSSANTGELFF. The CDR3 coding sequence is TGTGCCAGCAGCTCCGCGAACACCGGGGAGCTGTTTTTT. This rearrangement joins TRBV7-3 to TRBJ2-2; D is unclear. V was clipped by 4 bases and J by 0 bases, with 3 bases between them. The germline CDR1 and CDR2 sequences are SGHTA and FQGTGA. The CDR3 is made up of 13 amino acids. Full variable domain (remainder filled in from reference TRBV7-3 and TRBJ2-2): GAGVSQTPSNKVTEKGKYVELRCDPISGHTALYWYRQSLGQGPEFLIYFQGTGAADDSGLPNDRFFAVRPEGSVSTLKIQRTERGDSAVYLCASSSANTGELFFGEGSRLTVL.